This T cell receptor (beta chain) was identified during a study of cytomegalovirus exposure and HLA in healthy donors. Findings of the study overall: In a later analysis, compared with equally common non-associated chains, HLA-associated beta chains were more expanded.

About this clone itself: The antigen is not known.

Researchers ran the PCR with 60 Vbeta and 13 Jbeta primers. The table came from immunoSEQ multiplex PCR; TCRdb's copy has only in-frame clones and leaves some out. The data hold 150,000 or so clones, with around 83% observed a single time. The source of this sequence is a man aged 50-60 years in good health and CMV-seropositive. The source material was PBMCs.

As DNA, the CDR3 is TGCGCCAGCAGGACTGACAGGGCCTACGAGCAGTACTTC. Translated, it gives CASRTDRAYEQYF. The chain couples TRBV10-2 to TRBJ2-5, with 7 bases that match TRBD1. With the DNA end fitting TRBJ2-7 better, the J assignment may be wrong. This CDR3 spans 13 amino acids. The V gene's germline CDR1 is WSHSY and CDR2 SAAADI.